This T cell receptor beta chain is from a study of beta chain features in type 1 diabetes. Findings and limits, study-wide: Shortening of TCRB CDR3s, moderate but significant, appeared in all four CD4+ subsets of Type 1 diabetes patients.

The CDR3 consists of 15 residues. The germline V and J ends were trimmed by 1 base and 2 bases, with 12 bases remaining between them. Germline V lookup: CDR1 LNHNV, CDR2 YYDKDF (reference sequence). Worth noting for this clone: Antigen unknown.

As every portion of the isolated RNA was reverse transcribed, the sequencing read expressed TCRB transcripts. The method was immunoSEQ multiplex PCR; TCRdb's version includes in-frame clones alone and lacks a portion of them. The repertoire holds about 660,000 clones, with over 12% as singletons. Sequencing was done on a sample of naive CD4+ T cells from blood. The rearrangement joins TRBV15 to TRBJ2-7, with D tentatively TRBD1 (6 bases). The clonotype comes from a man younger than 35 with type 1 diabetes. The CDR3 sequence is CATSRGGQAAYEQYF. The DNA of the CDR3 is TGTGCCACCAGCAGAGGGGGGCAGGCCGCCTACGAGCAGTACTTC.